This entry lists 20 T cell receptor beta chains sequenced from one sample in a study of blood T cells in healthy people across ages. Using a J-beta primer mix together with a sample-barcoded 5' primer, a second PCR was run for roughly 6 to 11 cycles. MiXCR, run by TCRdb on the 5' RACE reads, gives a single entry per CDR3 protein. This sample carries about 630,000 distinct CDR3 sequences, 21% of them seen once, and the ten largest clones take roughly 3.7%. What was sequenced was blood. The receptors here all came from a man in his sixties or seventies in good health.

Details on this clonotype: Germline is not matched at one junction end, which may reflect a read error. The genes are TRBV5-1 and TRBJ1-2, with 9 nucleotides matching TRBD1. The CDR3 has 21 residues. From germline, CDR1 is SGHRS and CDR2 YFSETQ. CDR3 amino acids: CASGLGPNLRDRESVSYGYTF. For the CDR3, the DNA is TGCGCCAGCGGCTTGGGGCCAAACCTCCGGGACAGGGAGTCCGTCAGTTATGGCTACACCTTC. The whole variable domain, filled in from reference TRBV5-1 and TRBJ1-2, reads KAGVTQTPRYLIKTRGQQVTLSCSPISGHRSVSWYQQTPGQGLQFLFEYFSETQRNKGNFPGRFSGRQFSNSRSEMNVSTLELGDSALYLCASGLGPNLRDRESVSYGYTFGSGTRLTVV.

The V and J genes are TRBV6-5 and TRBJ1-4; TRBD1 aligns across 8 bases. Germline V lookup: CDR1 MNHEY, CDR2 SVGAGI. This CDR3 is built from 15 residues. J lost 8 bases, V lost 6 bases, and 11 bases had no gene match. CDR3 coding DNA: TGTGCCAGCAGCCCAGGGGGCAGGGGAAAGGAAAAACTGTTTTTT. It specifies CASSPGGRGKEKLFF.

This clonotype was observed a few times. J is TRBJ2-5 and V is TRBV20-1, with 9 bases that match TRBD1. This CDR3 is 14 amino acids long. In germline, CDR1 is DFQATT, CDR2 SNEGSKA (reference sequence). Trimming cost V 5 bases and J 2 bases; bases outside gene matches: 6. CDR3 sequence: CSAHPGQGQETQYF. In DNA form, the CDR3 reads TGCAGTGCTCACCCGGGACAGGGACAAGAGACCCAGTACTTC.

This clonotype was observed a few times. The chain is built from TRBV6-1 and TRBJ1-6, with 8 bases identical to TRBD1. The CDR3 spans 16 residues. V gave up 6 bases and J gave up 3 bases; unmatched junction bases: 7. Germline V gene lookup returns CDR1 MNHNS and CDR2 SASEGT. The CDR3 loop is CASRTGDKGYNSPLHF. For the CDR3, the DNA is TGTGCCAGCAGGACAGGGGACAAGGGCTATAATTCACCCCTCCACTTT.

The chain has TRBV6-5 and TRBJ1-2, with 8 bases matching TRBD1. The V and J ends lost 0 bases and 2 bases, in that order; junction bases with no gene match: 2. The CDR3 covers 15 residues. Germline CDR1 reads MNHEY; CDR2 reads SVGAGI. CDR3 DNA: TGTGCCAGCAGTTACTCAGGGACAGGCAACTATGGCTACACCTTC. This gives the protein CASSYSGTGNYGYTF.

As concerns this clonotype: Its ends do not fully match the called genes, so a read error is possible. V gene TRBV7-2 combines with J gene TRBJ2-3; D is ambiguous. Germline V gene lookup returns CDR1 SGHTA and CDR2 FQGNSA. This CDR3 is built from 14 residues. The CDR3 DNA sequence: TGTGCCGGCAGACCCGCAGGCATCACAGATACGCAGTATTTT. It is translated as CAGRPAGITDTQYF.

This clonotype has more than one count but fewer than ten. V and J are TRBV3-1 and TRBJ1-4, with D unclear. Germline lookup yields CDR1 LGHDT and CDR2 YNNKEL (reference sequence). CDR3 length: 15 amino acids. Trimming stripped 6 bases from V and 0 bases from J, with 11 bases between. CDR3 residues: CASSFDRTTNEKLFF. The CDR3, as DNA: TGTGCCAGCAGTTTCGACCGCACAACTAATGAAAAACTGTTTTTT.

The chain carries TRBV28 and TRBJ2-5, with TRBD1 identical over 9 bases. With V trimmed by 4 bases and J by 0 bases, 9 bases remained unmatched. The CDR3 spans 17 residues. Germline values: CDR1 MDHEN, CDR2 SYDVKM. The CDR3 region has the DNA TGTGCCAGCAGTTCCATGGGACAGGGTGACTACCAAGAGACCCAGTACTTC. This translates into CASSSMGQGDYQETQYF.

The CDR3 DNA reads as TGTGCCAGCAGCATAAGGACCCCGGGACAGCAAAAAGAGACCCAGTACTTC. Protein sequence: CASSIRTPGQQKETQYF. This chain connects TRBV11-2 to TRBJ2-5; 7 nucleotides align to TRBD1. V dropped 5 bases and J dropped 3; count of bases not matched to a gene: 15. CDR3 length: 17 amino acids. Germline CDR1 and CDR2: SGHAT and FQNNGV.

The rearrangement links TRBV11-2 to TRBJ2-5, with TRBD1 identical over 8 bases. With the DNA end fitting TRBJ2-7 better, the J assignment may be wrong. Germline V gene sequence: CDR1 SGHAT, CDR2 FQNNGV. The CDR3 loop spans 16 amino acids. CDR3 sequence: CASSFTDRASSYEQYF. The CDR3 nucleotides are TGTGCCAGCAGCTTTACGGACAGGGCTAGCTCCTACGAGCAGTACTTC.

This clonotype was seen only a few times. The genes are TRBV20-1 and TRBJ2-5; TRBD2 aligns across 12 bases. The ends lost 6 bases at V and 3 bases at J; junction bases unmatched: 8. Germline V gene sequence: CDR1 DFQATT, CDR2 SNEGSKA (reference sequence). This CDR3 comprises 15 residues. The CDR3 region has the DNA TGCAGTGCAACCACCTCTAGCGGGAGGGAAGAGACCCAGTACTTC. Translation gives CSATTSSGREETQYF.

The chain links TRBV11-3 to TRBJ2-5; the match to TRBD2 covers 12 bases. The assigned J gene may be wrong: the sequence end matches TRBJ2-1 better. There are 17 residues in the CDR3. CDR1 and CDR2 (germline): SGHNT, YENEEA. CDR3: CASSPRGLAGPYNEQFF. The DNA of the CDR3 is TGTGCCAGCAGCCCCCGAGGACTAGCGGGACCCTACAATGAGCAGTTCTTC.

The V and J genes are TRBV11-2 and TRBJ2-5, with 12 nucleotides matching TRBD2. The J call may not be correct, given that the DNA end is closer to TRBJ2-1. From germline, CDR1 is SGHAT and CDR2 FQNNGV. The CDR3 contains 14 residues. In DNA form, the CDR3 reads TGTGCCAGCAGGCCCGGGACTAGCGGGTATGAGCAGTTCTTC. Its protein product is CASRPGTSGYEQFF.

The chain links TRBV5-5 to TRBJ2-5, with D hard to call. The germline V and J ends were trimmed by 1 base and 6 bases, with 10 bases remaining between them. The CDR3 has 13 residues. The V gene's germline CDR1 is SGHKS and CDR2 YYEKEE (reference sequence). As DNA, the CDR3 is TGTGCCAGCAGCTTGAACAATGGGCAGACCCAGTACTTC. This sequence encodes CASSLNNGQTQYF.

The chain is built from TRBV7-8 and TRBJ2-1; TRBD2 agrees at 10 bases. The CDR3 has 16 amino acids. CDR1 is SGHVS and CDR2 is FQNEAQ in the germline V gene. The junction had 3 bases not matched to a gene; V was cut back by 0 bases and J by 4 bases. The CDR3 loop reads CASSLAAAGGYNEQFF. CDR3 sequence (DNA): TGTGCCAGCAGCTTAGCGGCAGCGGGAGGGTACAATGAGCAGTTCTTC.

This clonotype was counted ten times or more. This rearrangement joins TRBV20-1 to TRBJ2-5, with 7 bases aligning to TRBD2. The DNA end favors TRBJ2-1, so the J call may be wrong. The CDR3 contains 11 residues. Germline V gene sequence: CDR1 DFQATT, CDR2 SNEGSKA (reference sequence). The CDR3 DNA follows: TGCAGTGCTAGCCGACTAGCTGAGCAGTTCTTC. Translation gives CSASRLAEQFF.

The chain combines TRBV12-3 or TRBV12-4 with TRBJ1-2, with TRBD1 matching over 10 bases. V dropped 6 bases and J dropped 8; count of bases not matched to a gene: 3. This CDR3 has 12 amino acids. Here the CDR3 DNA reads TGTGCCAGCAGGGGGACAGGGGAAGGCTACACCTTC. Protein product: CASRGTGEGYTF.

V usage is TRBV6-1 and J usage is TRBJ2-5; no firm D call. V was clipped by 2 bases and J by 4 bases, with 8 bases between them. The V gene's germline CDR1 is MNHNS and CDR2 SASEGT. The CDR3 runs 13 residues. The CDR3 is CASSELYGETQYF. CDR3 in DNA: TGTGCCAGCAGTGAATTATATGGAGAGACCCAGTACTTC.

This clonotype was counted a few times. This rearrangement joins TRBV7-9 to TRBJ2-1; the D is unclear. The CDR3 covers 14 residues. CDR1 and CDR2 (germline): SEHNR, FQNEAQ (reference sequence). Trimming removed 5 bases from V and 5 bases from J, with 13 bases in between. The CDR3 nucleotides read TGTGCCAGCAGCCCCTCCGGCGGAAACAATGAGCAGTTCTTC. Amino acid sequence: CASSPSGGNNEQFF.

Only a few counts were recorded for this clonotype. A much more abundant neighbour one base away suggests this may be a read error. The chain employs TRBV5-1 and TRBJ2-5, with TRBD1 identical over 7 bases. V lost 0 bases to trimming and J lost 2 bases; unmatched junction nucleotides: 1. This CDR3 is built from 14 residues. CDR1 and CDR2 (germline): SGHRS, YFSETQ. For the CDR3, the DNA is TGCGCCAGCAGCTTGGAGGGACAGCAAGAGACCCAGTACTTC. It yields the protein CASSLEGQQETQYF.